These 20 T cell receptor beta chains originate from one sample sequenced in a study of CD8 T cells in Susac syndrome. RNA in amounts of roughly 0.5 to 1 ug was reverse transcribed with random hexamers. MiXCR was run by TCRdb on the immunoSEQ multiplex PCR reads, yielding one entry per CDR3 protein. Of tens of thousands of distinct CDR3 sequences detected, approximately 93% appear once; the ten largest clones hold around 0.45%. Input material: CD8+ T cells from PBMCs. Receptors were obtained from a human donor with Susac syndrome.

The CDR3 loop is CASSDSVTYRVPVDTEAFF. Written as DNA, the CDR3 is TGTGCCAGCAGTGATTCAGTCACCTACAGGGTGCCGGTAGACACTGAAGCTTTCTTT. V usage is TRBV2 and J usage is TRBJ1-1, with D possibly TRBD1 on 6 matching bases. CDR1 and CDR2 from the germline V gene are SNHLY and FYNNEI. Between the trimmed V and J ends, which lost 3 bases and 3 bases, there was a span of 26 bases. The CDR3 has 19 amino acids.

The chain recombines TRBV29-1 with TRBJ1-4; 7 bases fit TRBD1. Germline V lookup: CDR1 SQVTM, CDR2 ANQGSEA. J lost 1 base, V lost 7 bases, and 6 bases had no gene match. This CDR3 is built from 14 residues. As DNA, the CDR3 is TGCAGCGCTGCGACAGGGAGAACTAATGAAAAACTGTTTTTT. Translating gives CSAATGRTNEKLFF. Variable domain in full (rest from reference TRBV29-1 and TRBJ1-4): SAVISQKPSRDICQRGTSLTIQCQVDSQVTMMFWYRQQPGQSLTLIATANQGSEATYESGFVIDKFPISRPNLTFSTLTVSNMSPEDSSIYLCSAATGRTNEKLFFGSGTQLSVL.

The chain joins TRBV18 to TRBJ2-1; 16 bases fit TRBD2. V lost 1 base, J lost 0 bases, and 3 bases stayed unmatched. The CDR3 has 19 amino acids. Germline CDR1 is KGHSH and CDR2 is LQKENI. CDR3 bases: TGTGCCAGCTCACCACTGGGACTAGCGGGAGGGCCCTCCTACAATGAGCAGTTCTTC. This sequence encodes CASSPLGLAGGPSYNEQFF.

The DNA of the CDR3 is TGTGCCAGCAGCGCGGGACAGGGTGGCGAGCAGTACTTC. Protein sequence: CASSAGQGGEQYF. The rearrangement uses TRBV7-2 and TRBJ2-7, with TRBD1 identical over 9 bases. CDR3 length: 13 amino acids. Germline CDR1 is SGHTA and CDR2 is FQGNSA. V dropped 5 bases and J dropped 6; count of bases not matched to a gene: 5.

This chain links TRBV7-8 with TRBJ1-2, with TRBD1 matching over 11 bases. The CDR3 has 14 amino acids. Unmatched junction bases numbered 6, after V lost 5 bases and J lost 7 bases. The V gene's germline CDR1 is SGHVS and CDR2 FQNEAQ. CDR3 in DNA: TGTGCCAGCAGCAATAGGACAGGGGGCTCTGGCTACACCTTC. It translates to CASSNRTGGSGYTF.

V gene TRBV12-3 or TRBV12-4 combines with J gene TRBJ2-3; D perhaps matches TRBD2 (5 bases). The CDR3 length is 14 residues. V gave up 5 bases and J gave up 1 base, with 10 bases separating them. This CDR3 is CASSRGRGTDTQYF. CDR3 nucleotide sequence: TGTGCCAGCAGTCGGGGAAGGGGCACAGATACGCAGTATTTT.

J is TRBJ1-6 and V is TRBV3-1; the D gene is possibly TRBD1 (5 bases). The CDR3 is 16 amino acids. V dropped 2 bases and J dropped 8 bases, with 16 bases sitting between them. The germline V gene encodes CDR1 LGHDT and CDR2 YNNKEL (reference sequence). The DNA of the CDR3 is TGTGCCAGCAGCCAACCCCCGGGGGGAGTTGATTCACCCCTCCACTTT. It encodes CASSQPPGGVDSPLHF.

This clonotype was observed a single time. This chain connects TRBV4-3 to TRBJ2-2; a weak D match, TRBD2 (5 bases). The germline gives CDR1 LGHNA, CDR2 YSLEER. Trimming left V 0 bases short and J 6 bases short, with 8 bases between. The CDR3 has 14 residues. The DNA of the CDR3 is TGCGCCAGCAGCCAAGAGGCGGGCGCCGGGGAGCTGTTTTTT. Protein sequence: CASSQEAGAGELFF.

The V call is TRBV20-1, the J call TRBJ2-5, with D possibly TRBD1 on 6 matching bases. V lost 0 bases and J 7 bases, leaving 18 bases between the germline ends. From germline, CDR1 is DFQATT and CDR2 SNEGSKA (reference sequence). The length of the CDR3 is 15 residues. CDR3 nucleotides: TGCAGTGCTAGAGACCACAGGGATTTCGGAGGGACCCAGTACTTC. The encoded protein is CSARDHRDFGGTQYF.

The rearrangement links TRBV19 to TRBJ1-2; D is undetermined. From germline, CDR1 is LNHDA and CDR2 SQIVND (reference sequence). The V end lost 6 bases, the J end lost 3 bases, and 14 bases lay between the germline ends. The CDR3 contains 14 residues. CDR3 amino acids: CASSSRDPHYGYTF. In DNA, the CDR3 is TGTGCCAGTAGCTCTCGGGATCCCCACTATGGCTACACCTTC.

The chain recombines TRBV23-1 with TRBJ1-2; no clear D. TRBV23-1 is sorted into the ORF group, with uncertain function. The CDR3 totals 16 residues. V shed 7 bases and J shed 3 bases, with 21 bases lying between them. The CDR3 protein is CASTDDWTLAYYGYTF. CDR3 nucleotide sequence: TGCGCCAGCACCGATGACTGGACGCTGGCGTACTATGGCTACACCTTC.

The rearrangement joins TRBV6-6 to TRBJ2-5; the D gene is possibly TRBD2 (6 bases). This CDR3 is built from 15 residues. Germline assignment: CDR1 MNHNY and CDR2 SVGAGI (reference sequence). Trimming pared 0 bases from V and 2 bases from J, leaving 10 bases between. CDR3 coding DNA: TGTGCCAGCAGTTACTCTTATCGGGAGCAAGAGACCCAGTACTTC. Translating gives CASSYSYREQETQYF.

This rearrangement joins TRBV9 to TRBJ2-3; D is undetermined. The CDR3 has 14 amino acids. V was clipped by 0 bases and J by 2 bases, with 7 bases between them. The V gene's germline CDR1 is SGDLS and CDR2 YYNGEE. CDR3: CASSVEGYTDTQYF. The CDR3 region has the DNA TGTGCCAGCAGCGTAGAAGGATACACAGATACGCAGTATTTT.

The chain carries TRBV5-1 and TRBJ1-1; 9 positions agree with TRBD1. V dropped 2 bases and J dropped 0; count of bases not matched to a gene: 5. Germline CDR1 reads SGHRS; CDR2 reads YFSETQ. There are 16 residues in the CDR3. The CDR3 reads CASSFGGTGLNTEAFF. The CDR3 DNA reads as TGCGCCAGCAGCTTTGGAGGGACAGGGCTGAACACTGAAGCTTTCTTT.

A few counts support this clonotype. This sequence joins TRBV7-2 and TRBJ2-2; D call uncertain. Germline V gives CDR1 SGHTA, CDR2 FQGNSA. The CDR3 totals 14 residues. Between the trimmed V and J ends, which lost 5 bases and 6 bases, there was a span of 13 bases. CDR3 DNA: TGTGCCAGCAGCAATCCGGGCCGGCCCGGGGAGCTGTTTTTT. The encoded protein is CASSNPGRPGELFF.

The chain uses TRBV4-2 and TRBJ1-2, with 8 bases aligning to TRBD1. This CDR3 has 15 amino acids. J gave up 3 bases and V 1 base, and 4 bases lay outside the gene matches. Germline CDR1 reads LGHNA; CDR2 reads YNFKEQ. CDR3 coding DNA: TGTGCCAGCAGCCAAGCTCCAGGGGGCCACTATGGCTACACCTTC. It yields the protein CASSQAPGGHYGYTF.

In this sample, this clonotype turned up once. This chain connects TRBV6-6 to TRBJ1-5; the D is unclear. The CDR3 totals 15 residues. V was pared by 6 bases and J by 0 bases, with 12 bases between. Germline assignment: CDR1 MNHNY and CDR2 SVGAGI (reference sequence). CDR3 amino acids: CASRLTEDSNQPQHF. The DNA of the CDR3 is TGTGCCAGCAGGCTTACAGAAGATAGCAATCAGCCCCAGCATTTT.

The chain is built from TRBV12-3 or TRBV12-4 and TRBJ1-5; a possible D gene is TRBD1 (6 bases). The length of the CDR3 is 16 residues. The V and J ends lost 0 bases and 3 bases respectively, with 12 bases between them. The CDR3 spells CASSLASGTPNQPQHF. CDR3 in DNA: TGTGCCAGCAGTTTAGCGTCCGGGACACCCAATCAGCCCCAGCATTTT.

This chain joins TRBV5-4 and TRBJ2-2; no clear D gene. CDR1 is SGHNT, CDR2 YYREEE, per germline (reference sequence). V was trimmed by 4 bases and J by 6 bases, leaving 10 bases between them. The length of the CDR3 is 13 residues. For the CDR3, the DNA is TGTGCCAGCAGCACGGTCCCACCCGGGGAGCTGTTTTTT. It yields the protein CASSTVPPGELFF. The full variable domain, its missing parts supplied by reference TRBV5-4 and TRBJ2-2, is ETGVTQSPTHLIKTRGQQVTLRCSSQSGHNTVSWYQQALGQGPQFIFQYYREEENGRGNFPPRFSGLQFPNYSSELNVNALELDDSALYLCASSTVPPGELFFGEGSRLTVL.

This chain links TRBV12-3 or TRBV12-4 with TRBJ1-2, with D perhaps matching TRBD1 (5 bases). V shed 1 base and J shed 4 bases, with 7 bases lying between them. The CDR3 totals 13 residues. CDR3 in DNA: TGTGCCAGCAGTTTAGAGGGGATCTATGGCTACACCTTC. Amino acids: CASSLEGIYGYTF.